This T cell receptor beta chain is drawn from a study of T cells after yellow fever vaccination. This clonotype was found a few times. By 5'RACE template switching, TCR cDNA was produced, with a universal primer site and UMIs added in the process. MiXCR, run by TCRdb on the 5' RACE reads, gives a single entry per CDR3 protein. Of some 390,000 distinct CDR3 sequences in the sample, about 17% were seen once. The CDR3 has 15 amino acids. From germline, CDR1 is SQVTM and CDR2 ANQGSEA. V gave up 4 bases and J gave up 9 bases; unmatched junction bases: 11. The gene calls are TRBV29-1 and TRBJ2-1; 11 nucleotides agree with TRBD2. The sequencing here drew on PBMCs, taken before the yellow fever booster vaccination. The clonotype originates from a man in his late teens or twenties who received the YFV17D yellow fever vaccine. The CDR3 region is CSVGGGSGGAIEQFF. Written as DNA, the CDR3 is TGCAGCGTTGGTGGGGGTAGCGGGGGGGCCATTGAGCAGTTCTTC.